This T cell receptor beta chain was recorded in a study of cytomegalovirus exposure and HLA in healthy donors. General study points: Using the classifier, cytomegalovirus status was reportedly diagnosed with high specificity and sensitivity.

TCRdb's table, derived via immunoSEQ multiplex PCR, lists solely in-frame clones and lacks some. The profile covers some 120,000 clones, with more than 70% appearing a single time and about 1.5% taken by the ten largest. The donors were part of the validation cohort of over a hundred subjects. That cohort was separate from the first cohort, which comprised under 700 subjects. Details on this clone: Its antigen remains unidentified.

The CDR3 runs to 15 residues. Germline V gene sequence: CDR1 ENHRY, CDR2 SYGVKD. V dropped 5 bases and J dropped 12; count of bases not matched to a gene: 11. The sample was PBMCs. This rearrangement joins TRBV10-3 to TRBJ2-1, with 12 bases fitting TRBD2. The sequence was collected from a man aged 30 to 39 in good health and CMV-seronegative. This chain's CDR3 is CAISPTSGRPYGQFF. CDR3 sequence (DNA): TGTGCCATCAGTCCGACTAGCGGGAGACCCTATGGGCAGTTCTTC.